The next 21 T cell receptor beta chains were all read from a single sample in a study of T cells in localized non-small cell lung cancer. TCRdb's copy holds only in-frame clones and misses some; the assay was immunoSEQ multiplex PCR. The sample yields approximately 140,000 clones, roughly 90% seen once. Sequencing was performed on peripheral blood, taken before any cancer treatment. These receptor sequences come from a female donor over 55 with stage I lung adenocarcinoma.

The chain is built from TRBV6-1 and TRBJ2-2, with D maybe TRBD2 (5 bases). The V and J ends lost 0 bases and 0 bases respectively, with 14 bases between them. The CDR3 contains 18 residues. Germline V gene sequence: CDR1 MNHNS, CDR2 SASEGT. In DNA form, the CDR3 reads TGTGCCAGCAGTGAAGCTGTCGGCGGAGGAGCGAACACCGGGGAGCTGTTTTTT. It codes for CASSEAVGGGANTGELFF.

Written as DNA, the CDR3 is TGTGCCACCAGTTCAACTAATGAAAAACTGTTTTTT. Translated, it gives CATSSTNEKLFF. The chain couples TRBV15 to TRBJ1-4, with no clear D. CDR1 and CDR2 (germline): LNHNV, YYDKDF (reference sequence). This CDR3 has 12 amino acids. V lost 6 bases, J lost 0 bases, and 2 bases lay in between.

The CDR3 reads CASSLLGAGLQDEQFF. In DNA form, the CDR3 reads TGTGCCAGCAGCTTGCTGGGGGCGGGCCTTCAGGATGAGCAGTTCTTC. The J gene is TRBJ2-1, the V gene TRBV5-4; weak D call: TRBD1 (6 bases). The germline V gene encodes CDR1 SGHNT and CDR2 YYREEE (reference sequence). V was pared by 1 base and J by 8 bases, with 19 bases between. The CDR3 sequence is 16 residues long. Full variable domain (outside the CDR3, taken from reference TRBV5-4 and TRBJ2-1): ETGVTQSPTHLIKTRGQQVTLRCSSQSGHNTVSWYQQALGQGPQFIFQYYREEENGRGNFPPRFSGLQFPNYSSELNVNALELDDSALYLCASSLLGAGLQDEQFFGPGTRLTVL.

V usage is TRBV10-2 and J usage is TRBJ2-3, with D possibly TRBD2 on 5 matching bases. Per germline, CDR1 WSHSY and CDR2 SAAADI. The CDR3 contains 14 residues. Trimming left V 8 bases short and J 2 bases short, with 14 bases between. The CDR3 protein is CASGPGVTTDTQYF. For the CDR3, the DNA is TGCGCCAGCGGGCCCGGGGTAACCACAGATACGCAGTATTTT.

V usage is TRBV19 and J usage is TRBJ2-1; a possible D gene is TRBD2 (6 bases). V was clipped by 6 bases and J by 9 bases, with 12 bases between them. Germline lookup yields CDR1 LNHDA and CDR2 SQIVND (reference sequence). The CDR3 runs 12 residues. In DNA form, the CDR3 reads TGTGCCAGTAGGGTAGCGGTTGGTGAGCAGTTCTTC. This gives the protein CASRVAVGEQFF. The full variable domain, its missing parts supplied by reference TRBV19 and TRBJ2-1, is DGGITQSPKYLFRKEGQNVTLSCEQNLNHDAMYWYRQDPGQGLRLIYYSQIVNDFQKGDIAEGYSVSREKKESFPLTVTSAQKNPTAFYLCASRVAVGEQFFGPGTRLTVL.

The chain combines TRBV5-1 with TRBJ2-4; 7 nucleotides match TRBD2. The CDR3 runs to 14 residues. Germline values: CDR1 SGHRS, CDR2 YFSETQ. V shed 5 bases, J shed 6 bases, and the junction held 8 bases outside the gene matches. The CDR3 loop is CASRRGAGLNIQYF. The CDR3 DNA is TGCGCCAGCAGGAGGGGAGCGGGACTAAACATTCAGTACTTC. The variable domain in full, completed from reference TRBV5-1 and TRBJ2-4, reads KAGVTQTPRYLIKTRGQQVTLSCSPISGHRSVSWYQQTPGQGLQFLFEYFSETQRNKGNFPGRFSGRQFSNSRSEMNVSTLELGDSALYLCASRRGAGLNIQYFGAGTRLSVL.

The sample holds many counts of this clone. J is TRBJ1-2 and V is TRBV29-1, with 7 bases fitting TRBD1. Germline loops: CDR1 SQVTM, CDR2 ANQGSEA. After removal of 4 bases from V and 5 bases from J, the junction contained 19 bases not matched to a gene. This CDR3 contains 17 residues. The CDR3 region is CSVGRGLGGGRDYGYTF. DNA of the CDR3: TGCAGCGTTGGGCGCGGCTTAGGGGGCGGTCGTGATTATGGCTACACCTTC.

V is TRBV9 and J is TRBJ2-5, with no clear D. Germline V gene lookup returns CDR1 SGDLS and CDR2 YYNGEE. The CDR3 consists of 17 residues. Deletions cut 0 bases from V and 4 bases from J, with 19 bases between. This CDR3 is CASSVGPLSTVGETQYF. CDR3 DNA: TGTGCCAGCAGCGTAGGTCCCCTTTCGACCGTTGGAGAGACCCAGTACTTC.

The chain joins TRBV28 to TRBJ1-1, with D hard to call. The CDR3 consists of 13 residues. CDR1 and CDR2 (germline): MDHEN, SYDVKM. The V end lost 3 bases, the J end lost 4 bases, and 9 bases lay between the germline ends. This CDR3 is CASSLSLVTEAFF. CDR3 coding DNA: TGTGCCAGCAGTTTGAGTTTGGTCACTGAAGCTTTCTTT.

The chain joins TRBV5-1 to TRBJ2-7; 9 nucleotides match TRBD2. CDR1 and CDR2 from the germline V gene are SGHRS and YFSETQ. The V gene end was trimmed by 0 bases and the J gene end by 7 bases; junction bases not matched to a gene: 5. This CDR3 has 14 residues. The CDR3 DNA reads TGCGCCAGCAGCTTGGTAGCGGGAGCGGGGGAGCAGTACTTC. This sequence encodes CASSLVAGAGEQYF.

The rearrangement joins TRBV9 to TRBJ2-5, with D perhaps TRBD1 (5 bases). V was shortened by 3 bases and J by 4 bases, with 13 bases between the two germline ends. Germline CDR1 SGDLS, CDR2 YYNGEE. This CDR3 comprises 14 residues. CDR3 nucleotides: TGTGCCAGCAGCGGATTAGGGGTAGGAGAGACCCAGTACTTC. It specifies CASSGLGVGETQYF.

The rearrangement uses TRBV30 and TRBJ2-6, with no clear D. The germline V gene encodes CDR1 GTSNPN and CDR2 SVGIG (reference sequence). The CDR3 spans 16 residues. The V gene lost 3 bases and the J gene lost 0 bases, with 12 bases spanning the gap. CDR3 sequence (DNA): TGTGCCTGGAGGGACCGACGACCCTCTGGGGCCAACGTCCTGACTTTC. As protein: CAWRDRRPSGANVLTF.

J is TRBJ2-3 and V is TRBV5-1; 14 bases match TRBD2. This CDR3 spans 20 amino acids. The trim removed 0 bases at V and 6 bases at J, leaving 15 bases unmatched. Germline CDR1 and CDR2: SGHRS and YFSETQ. The CDR3 sequence is CASSLEGTGGTSGSRDTQYF. As DNA, the CDR3 is TGCGCCAGCAGCTTGGAAGGGACAGGGGGGACTAGCGGGAGTCGGGATACGCAGTATTTT.

A single count supports this clone. The chain links TRBV5-6 to TRBJ2-5, with 8 bases lining up with TRBD2. The CDR3 is 17 residues long. After removal of 0 bases from V and 2 bases from J, the junction contained 9 bases not matched to a gene. CDR1 SGHDT and CDR2 YYEEEE come from the germline V gene. The CDR3 sequence is CASSLARIAGIQETQYF. The CDR3 DNA is TGTGCCAGCAGCTTGGCGAGGATAGCGGGAATACAAGAGACCCAGTACTTC.

DNA for the CDR3: TGTGCCAGCACTGACCTAAAGCCGGGACTAGGAGTCGGTGAGCAGTTCTTC. This sequence encodes CASTDLKPGLGVGEQFF. This chain uses TRBV6-1 with TRBJ2-1; 8 nucleotides match TRBD2. Germline CDR1 and CDR2: MNHNS and SASEGT. Trimming at V came to 7 bases and at J to 9 bases, leaving 20 bases not matched to a gene. This CDR3 spans 17 amino acids.

This sequence joins TRBV5-1 and TRBJ2-1; the D call may be TRBD1 or TRBD2 (5 bases each). Germline lookup yields CDR1 SGHRS and CDR2 YFSETQ. This CDR3 spans 16 amino acids. V was cut by 1 base and J by 6 bases, with 17 bases left in between. The CDR3 DNA reads as TGCGCCAGCAGCTTGTATGGGGGTGGTCGTGTCAATGAGCAGTTCTTC. This codes for CASSLYGGGRVNEQFF.

The V and J genes are TRBV5-4 and TRBJ2-1; no reliable D call. V was shortened by 2 bases and J by 5 bases, with 11 bases between the two germline ends. CDR3 length equals 14 residues. Germline assignment: CDR1 SGHNT and CDR2 YYREEE (reference sequence). The CDR3 DNA sequence: TGTGCCAGCAGCTTTGGTCAGCGTAACAATGAGCAGTTCTTC. Translated: CASSFGQRNNEQFF. The full variable domain, completed using reference TRBV5-4 and TRBJ2-1, is ETGVTQSPTHLIKTRGQQVTLRCSSQSGHNTVSWYQQALGQGPQFIFQYYREEENGRGNFPPRFSGLQFPNYSSELNVNALELDDSALYLCASSFGQRNNEQFFGPGTRLTVL.

This CDR3 is CASSLRGGIETQYF. In DNA form, the CDR3 reads TGTGCCAGCAGCTTAAGGGGAGGGATTGAGACCCAGTACTTC. The chain links TRBV13 to TRBJ2-5; 7 bases are a match to TRBD2. Germline V CDR1 and CDR2: PRHDT, FYEKMQ (reference sequence). Unmatched junction bases numbered 5, after V lost 2 bases and J lost 5 bases. CDR3 size: 14 residues.

CDR3 amino acids: CASRALSGKAGELFF. The CDR3 nucleotides read TGCGCCAGCAGGGCCTTGAGCGGGAAAGCCGGGGAGCTGTTTTTT. The chain recombines TRBV5-1 with TRBJ2-2, with TRBD2 matching 7 bases. The junction had 10 bases not matched to a gene; V was cut back by 5 bases and J by 6 bases. Germline V gene sequence: CDR1 SGHRS, CDR2 YFSETQ. The CDR3 covers 15 residues. Combining the CDR3 with reference TRBV5-1 and TRBJ2-2 gives the whole variable domain KAGVTQTPRYLIKTRGQQVTLSCSPISGHRSVSWYQQTPGQGLQFLFEYFSETQRNKGNFPGRFSGRQFSNSRSEMNVSTLELGDSALYLCASRALSGKAGELFFGEGSRLTVL.

V and J are TRBV18 and TRBJ2-2; 8 bases map to TRBD2. V was pared by 2 bases and J by 8 bases, with 10 bases of the junction left unmatched. Germline lookup yields CDR1 KGHSH and CDR2 LQKENI. The CDR3 contains 16 residues. The CDR3 here is CASSPTGTRFSGELFF. The CDR3 coding sequence is TGTGCCAGCTCACCAACCGGGACTAGGTTTTCAGGGGAGCTGTTTTTT.

The rearrangement uses TRBV6-6 and TRBJ1-2; D gene uncertain. This CDR3 has 11 amino acids. Per germline, CDR1 MNHNY and CDR2 SVGAGI (reference sequence). With 3 bases removed from V and 4 bases from J, the gap between germline ends came to 3 bases. CDR3 amino acids: CASSYLYGYTF. The CDR3 bases are TGTGCCAGCAGTTATCTCTATGGCTACACCTTC.